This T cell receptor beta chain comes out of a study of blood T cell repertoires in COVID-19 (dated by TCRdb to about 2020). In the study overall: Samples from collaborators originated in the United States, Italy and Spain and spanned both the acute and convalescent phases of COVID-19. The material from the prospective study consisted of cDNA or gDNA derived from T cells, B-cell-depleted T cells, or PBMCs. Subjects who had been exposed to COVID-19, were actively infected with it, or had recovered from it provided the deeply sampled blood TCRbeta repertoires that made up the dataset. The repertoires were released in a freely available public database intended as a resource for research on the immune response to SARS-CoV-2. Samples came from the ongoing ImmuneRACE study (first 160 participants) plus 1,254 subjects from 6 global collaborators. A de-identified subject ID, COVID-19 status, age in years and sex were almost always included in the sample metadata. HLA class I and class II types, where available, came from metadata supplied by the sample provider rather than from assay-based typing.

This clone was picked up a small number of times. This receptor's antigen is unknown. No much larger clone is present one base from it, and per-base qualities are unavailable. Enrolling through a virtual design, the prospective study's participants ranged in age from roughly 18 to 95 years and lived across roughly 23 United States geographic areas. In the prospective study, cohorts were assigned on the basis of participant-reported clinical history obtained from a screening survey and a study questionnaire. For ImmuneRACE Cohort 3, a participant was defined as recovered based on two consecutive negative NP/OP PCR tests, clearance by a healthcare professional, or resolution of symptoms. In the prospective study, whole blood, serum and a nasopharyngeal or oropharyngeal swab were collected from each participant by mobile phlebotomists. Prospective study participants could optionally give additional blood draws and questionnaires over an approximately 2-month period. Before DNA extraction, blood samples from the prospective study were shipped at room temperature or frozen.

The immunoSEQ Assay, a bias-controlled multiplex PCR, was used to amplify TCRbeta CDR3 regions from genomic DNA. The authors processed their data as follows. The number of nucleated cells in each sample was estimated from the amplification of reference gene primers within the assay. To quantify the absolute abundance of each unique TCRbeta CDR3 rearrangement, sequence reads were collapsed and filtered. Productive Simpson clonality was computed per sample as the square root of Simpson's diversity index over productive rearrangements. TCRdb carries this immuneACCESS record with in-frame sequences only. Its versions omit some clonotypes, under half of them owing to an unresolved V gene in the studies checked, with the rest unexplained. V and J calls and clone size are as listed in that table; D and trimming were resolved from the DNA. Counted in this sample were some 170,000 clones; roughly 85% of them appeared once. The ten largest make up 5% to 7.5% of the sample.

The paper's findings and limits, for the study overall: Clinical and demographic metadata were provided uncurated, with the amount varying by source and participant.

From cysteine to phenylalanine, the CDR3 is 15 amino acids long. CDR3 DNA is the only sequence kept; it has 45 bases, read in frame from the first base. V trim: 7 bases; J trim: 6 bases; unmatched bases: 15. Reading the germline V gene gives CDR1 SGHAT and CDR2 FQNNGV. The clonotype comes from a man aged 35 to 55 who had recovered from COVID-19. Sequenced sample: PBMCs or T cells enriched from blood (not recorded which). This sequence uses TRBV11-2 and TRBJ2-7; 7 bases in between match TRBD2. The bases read TGTGCCAGCACCCTGGCGGGTAAGTCGGGAGGCGAGCAGTACTTC. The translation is CASTLAGKSGGEQYF.